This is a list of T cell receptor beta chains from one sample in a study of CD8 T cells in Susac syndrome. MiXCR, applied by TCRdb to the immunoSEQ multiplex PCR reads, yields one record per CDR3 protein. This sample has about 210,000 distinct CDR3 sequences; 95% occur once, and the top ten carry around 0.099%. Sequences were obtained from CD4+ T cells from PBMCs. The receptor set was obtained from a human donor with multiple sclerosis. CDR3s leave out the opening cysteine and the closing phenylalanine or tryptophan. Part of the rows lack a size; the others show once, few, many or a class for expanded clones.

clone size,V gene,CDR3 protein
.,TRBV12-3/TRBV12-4,ASSSGTGIGETQY
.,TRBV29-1,SVEGSRDKTYEQY
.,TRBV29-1,SAAPGQGAYEQY
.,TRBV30,AWSDGAAGANVLT
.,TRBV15,ATSSRDPNTDTQY
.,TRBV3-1,ASRHGQGHAYGYT
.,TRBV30,AWSVLKTGNQPQH
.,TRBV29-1,SVGTGVRNQPQH
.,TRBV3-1,ASSQVQQETQY
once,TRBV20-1,SGASGGKDTQY
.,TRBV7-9,ASSLWGSPSGDTQY
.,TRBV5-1,ASSPEEGSSTDTQY
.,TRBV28,ASQTGLADNEQF
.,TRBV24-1,ATSDVAGGYNEQF
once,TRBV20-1,SARGQGVREQY
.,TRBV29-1,SDSARNEQF
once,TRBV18,ASSQGVGGGVYEQY
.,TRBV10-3,AISSEANTGELF
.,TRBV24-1,ATSPDGTGELF
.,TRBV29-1,SVVSRLALPYEQY
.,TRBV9,ASSVAVRGHETQY
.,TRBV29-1,SVSGANVLT
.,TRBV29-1,SALVRNTGELF
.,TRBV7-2,ASGRLQGENEQF
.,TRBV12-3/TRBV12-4,ASSFSNYGYT
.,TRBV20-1,SAQGLNLRGATQY
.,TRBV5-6,ASSLPGQSTDTQY
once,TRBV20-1,SATQGGRSYNEQF
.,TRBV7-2,ASSLGTGDEQY
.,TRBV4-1,ASSQDWITDTQY
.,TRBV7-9,ASSRDQGNSYEQY
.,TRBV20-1,SARVGGRDTQY
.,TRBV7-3,ASSLGTHNEQF
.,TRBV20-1,SARTEKETQY
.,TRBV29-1,SVGQGLNTGELF
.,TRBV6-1,ASSPSGGAAAKNIQY
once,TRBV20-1,SARDLGTEAF
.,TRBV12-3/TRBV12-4,ASSLVDEADTQY
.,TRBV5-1,ASSLGFSPQETQY
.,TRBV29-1,SVEDGTGRTEAF
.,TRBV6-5,ASGTEPSGANVLT
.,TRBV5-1,ASSLGPGQGAYEQY
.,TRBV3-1,ASSQDFYEQY
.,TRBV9,ASSGIYGRASYEQY
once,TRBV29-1,SVDSGLALHTDTQY
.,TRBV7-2,ASSLELDFWETQY
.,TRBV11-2,ASSLLAAAYEQY
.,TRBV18,ASSLRDGSQETQY